A single sample is the source of the 27 T cell receptor beta chains below, sequenced in a study of naive and memory T cell subsets. Two oligonucleotides, mixed equimolar, formed the beta constant-region primer covering TRBC1 and TRBC2. Ligated cDNA was amplified by four rounds of PCR with nested alpha and beta constant-region primers and SP2. TCRdb ran MiXCR on the UMI-ligation and nested PCR reads and lists one entry per CDR3 protein. Here the sample spans under 150,000 distinct CDR3 sequences, approximately 20% being singletons. Study observations and caveats: Possibly reflecting memory cells re-expressing CD45RA, a few larger clonotypes occurred in naive repertoires, especially CD8.

No antigens are known for them. The sample consisted of naive CD8+ T cells from blood. Source of these receptors: a human donor in good health.

The genes are TRBV7-9 and TRBJ2-7; D is possibly TRBD1 or TRBD2 (7 bases each). This CDR3 has 15 residues. Germline CDR1 and CDR2: SEHNR and FQNEAQ (reference sequence). Trimming cost V 2 bases and J 2 bases, with 13 bases left between them. CDR3 sequence: CASSLPRGGAYEQYF. CDR3 in DNA: TGTGCCAGCAGCTTACCCAGGGGGGGAGCCTACGAGCAGTACTTC.

This chain links TRBV9 with TRBJ2-7; 9 bases match TRBD2. Germline V gene data show CDR1 as SGDLS and CDR2 as YYNGEE. V trimming: 7 bases; J trimming: 3 bases; junction bases outside the gene matches: 8. The CDR3 has 14 amino acids. The CDR3: CASPLTSGDYEQYF. CDR3 nucleotide sequence: TGTGCCAGCCCTCTGACTAGCGGAGACTACGAGCAGTACTTC.

The V and J genes are TRBV4-1 and TRBJ2-1; D perhaps matches TRBD1 (6 bases). V lost 4 bases, J lost 10 bases, and 17 bases lay in between. The CDR3 runs to 14 residues. Germline assignment: CDR1 MGHRA and CDR2 YSYEKL. CDR3 sequence reads: CASSPVGSGDEQFF. DNA of the CDR3: TGCGCCAGCAGCCCCGTCGGTTCAGGGGACGAGCAGTTCTTC.

This clonotype turned up a few times. V gene TRBV20-1 combines with J gene TRBJ2-7; 8 bases align to TRBD2. Germline-derived CDR1 and CDR2 are DFQATT and SNEGSKA (reference sequence). Trimming at V came to 6 bases and at J to 3 bases, leaving 10 bases not matched to a gene. The CDR3 contains 14 residues. The CDR3 protein is CSAPREGLGYEQYF. CDR3 nucleotide sequence: TGCAGTGCCCCTCGGGAGGGGCTCGGCTACGAGCAGTACTTC.

The CDR3 sequence: CASSLGAGVTGELFF. The DNA for the CDR3 is TGTGCCAGCAGCTTAGGAGCAGGGGTCACCGGGGAGCTGTTTTTT. The rearrangement joins TRBV11-2 to TRBJ2-2; D is possibly TRBD1 (6 bases). The ends were cut back, 1 base at V and 4 bases at J, with 10 bases in the middle. From germline, CDR1 is SGHAT and CDR2 FQNNGV. This CDR3 contains 15 residues.

As DNA, the CDR3 is TGTGCCAGCAAGGCGGGCACAGGGCCAAACACAGATACGCAGTATTTT. Translated, it gives CASKAGTGPNTDTQYF. The V call is TRBV2, the J call TRBJ2-3; D might be TRBD1 (6 bases). This CDR3 has 16 residues. The germline V gene encodes CDR1 SNHLY and CDR2 FYNNEI. The V end lost 7 bases, the J end lost 2 bases, and 19 bases lay between the germline ends.

The genes are TRBV20-1 and TRBJ2-7; 9 bases match TRBD2. The V gene end was trimmed by 1 base and the J gene end by 5 bases; junction bases not matched to a gene: 6. Germline lookup yields CDR1 DFQATT and CDR2 SNEGSKA (reference sequence). The CDR3 has 14 residues. CDR3 bases: TGCAGTGCTAGAGGGCTAGCGGGACTGGACGAGCAGTACTTC. Translated, it gives CSARGLAGLDEQYF.

This clonotype was recorded a few times. This CDR3 is CASRMGVVTEAFF. CDR3 sequence (DNA): TGTGCCAGTAGAATGGGGGTTGTAACTGAAGCTTTCTTT. The genes are TRBV19 and TRBJ1-1, with D perhaps matching TRBD1 (5 bases). V was trimmed by 6 bases and J by 5 bases, leaving 13 bases between them. The CDR3 is made up of 13 amino acids. Germline assignment: CDR1 LNHDA and CDR2 SQIVND (reference sequence). Filled out from reference TRBV19 and TRBJ1-1, the complete variable domain reads DGGITQSPKYLFRKEGQNVTLSCEQNLNHDAMYWYRQDPGQGLRLIYYSQIVNDFQKGDIAEGYSVSREKKESFPLTVTSAQKNPTAFYLCASRMGVVTEAFFGQGTRLTVV.

The chain combines TRBV4-1 with TRBJ2-2, with 9 bases lining up with TRBD2. The V gene end was trimmed by 3 bases and the J gene end by 1 base; junction bases not matched to a gene: 3. CDR1 MGHRA and CDR2 YSYEKL come from the germline V gene. The CDR3 is 16 residues long. DNA for the CDR3: TGCGCCAGCAGCCACTGGACTAGCGAGAACACCGGGGAGCTGTTTTTT. Protein: CASSHWTSENTGELFF.

This rearrangement joins TRBV12-3 or TRBV12-4 to TRBJ1-1; TRBD1 agrees at 7 bases. CDR3 length equals 14 residues. The V and J ends lost 6 bases and 3 bases, in that order; junction bases with no gene match: 7. The CDR3 loop reads CASSHSQGDTEAFF. Here the CDR3 DNA reads TGTGCCAGCAGCCACTCCCAGGGGGACACTGAAGCTTTCTTT.

This sequence joins TRBV6-6 and TRBJ1-1, with 9 bases fitting TRBD1. Germline trimming cut 0 bases from V and 4 bases from J; bases unmatched to any gene: 0. Germline CDR1 reads MNHNY; CDR2 reads SVGAGI (reference sequence). The CDR3 has 14 amino acids. CDR3 residues: CASSYSTGGTEAFF. The CDR3 bases are TGTGCCAGCAGTTACTCGACAGGGGGCACTGAAGCTTTCTTT.

The rearrangement links TRBV20-1 to TRBJ2-7, with 9 positions matching TRBD2. CDR1 is DFQATT, CDR2 SNEGSKA, per germline (reference sequence). There are 14 residues in the CDR3. The V segment lost 4 bases and the J segment 5 bases; nucleotides outside the gene matches: 9. CDR3 nucleotide sequence: TGCAGTGCTAAAGGGACTAGCAAAGACGACGAGCAGTACTTC. Translating gives CSAKGTSKDDEQYF.

This clonotype was counted a single time. The chain has TRBV3-1 and TRBJ2-1; unclear D gene. V was trimmed by 1 base and J by 9 bases, leaving 10 bases between them. The CDR3 spans 13 residues. The germline gives CDR1 LGHDT, CDR2 YNNKEL (reference sequence). The CDR3 spells CASSQGTSPEQFF. DNA of the CDR3: TGTGCCAGCAGCCAAGGAACCAGCCCTGAGCAGTTCTTC.

This chain joins TRBV27 and TRBJ2-1; tentatively, D is TRBD2 (6 bases). V lost 6 bases, J lost 8 bases, and 20 bases lay in between. The CDR3 consists of 15 residues. Germline V gene data show CDR1 as MNHEY and CDR2 as SMNVEV (reference sequence). The CDR3 DNA sequence: TGTGCCAGCAGCCTATCGCTAGCGTCAGTAGATGAGCAGTTCTTC. Its protein product is CASSLSLASVDEQFF.

In its sample, this clonotype was seen a few times. The chain combines TRBV12-3 or TRBV12-4 with TRBJ2-1; 12 nucleotides match TRBD1. This CDR3 region has 17 residues. J was trimmed by 4 bases and V by 7 bases; bases with no gene match: 11. As DNA, the CDR3 is TGTGCCAGCACTCTAAGGGGACAGGGGGCTAGGTACAATGAGCAGTTCTTC. Translation gives CASTLRGQGARYNEQFF.

This clonotype was seen a handful of times. V and J are TRBV6-6 and TRBJ1-1; D not resolved. The CDR3 totals 15 residues. V was shortened by 5 bases and J by 0 bases, with 13 bases between the two germline ends. Germline V lookup: CDR1 MNHNY, CDR2 SVGAGI (reference sequence). In DNA, the CDR3 is TGTGCCAGCAGTACCAACCCAGACTTGAACACTGAAGCTTTCTTT. Amino acids: CASSTNPDLNTEAFF.

This clonotype was counted only a few times. The V gene is TRBV7-2, the J gene TRBJ2-3; 8 bases agree with TRBD1. Looked up from germline, CDR1 is SGHTA and CDR2 is FQGNSA. This CDR3 has 17 amino acids. V dropped 0 bases and J dropped 0; count of bases not matched to a gene: 5. Written as DNA, the CDR3 is TGTGCCAGCAGCTTAGCGGGACAGGCCATTAGCACAGATACGCAGTATTTT. This gives the protein CASSLAGQAISTDTQYF.

This chain joins TRBV12-3 or TRBV12-4 and TRBJ2-7, with D possibly being TRBD2 (6 bases). The ends were cut back, 5 bases at V and 0 bases at J, with 11 bases in the middle. The CDR3 runs 14 residues. The CDR3 loop is CASSPSGDSYEQYF. CDR3 nucleotide sequence: TGTGCCAGCAGTCCCTCGGGGGACTCCTACGAGCAGTACTTC.

This clonotype was observed a handful of times. V usage is TRBV4-1 and J usage is TRBJ2-3, with D possibly matching TRBD2 (6 bases). The CDR3 totals 18 residues. Germline lookup yields CDR1 MGHRA and CDR2 YSYEKL. Trimming removed 2 bases at V and 2 bases at J, with 20 bases between. CDR3 in amino acids: CASSQSSSGTGITDTQYF. CDR3 nucleotide sequence: TGCGCCAGCAGCCAATCATCCTCCGGGACTGGAATCACAGATACGCAGTATTTT.

There are a few counts of this clonotype. The chain joins TRBV20-1 to TRBJ2-2; no definite D call. V lost 5 bases to trimming and J lost 1 base, with 8 bases between them. The CDR3 is 13 residues long. Germline V lookup: CDR1 DFQATT, CDR2 SNEGSKA (reference sequence). The CDR3 coding sequence is TGCAGTGCTCGCAAAGAGAACACCGGGGAGCTGTTTTTT. It is translated as CSARKENTGELFF.

V and J are TRBV5-1 and TRBJ2-1; D might be TRBD1 (6 bases). This CDR3 is 12 amino acids long. From germline, CDR1 is SGHRS and CDR2 YFSETQ. The V end lost 2 bases, the J end lost 8 bases, and 8 bases lay between the germline ends. CDR3: CASSFPGDEQFF. DNA for the CDR3: TGCGCCAGCAGCTTCCCAGGGGATGAGCAGTTCTTC.

This clonotype was seen more than once but under ten times. A read error may produce the germline difference seen at one junction end. For the CDR3, the DNA is TGCGGAATAAGGACTATTTACAATGAGCAGTTCTTC. As protein: CGIRTIYNEQFF. J is TRBJ2-1 and V is TRBV6-6; TRBD2 might be the D (6 bases). Germline CDR1 and CDR2: MNHNY and SVGAGI (reference sequence). The length of the CDR3 is 12 residues.

The rearrangement joins TRBV4-1 to TRBJ2-3, with a tentative D call TRBD1 (5 bases). V was clipped by 0 bases and J by 1 base, with 8 bases between them. Germline V CDR1 and CDR2: MGHRA, YSYEKL. The CDR3 is made up of 15 amino acids. The CDR3 sequence is CASSQEGRGTDTQYF. The CDR3 DNA reads as TGCGCCAGCAGCCAAGAGGGGCGAGGCACAGATACGCAGTATTTT.

This clonotype appeared many times. The chain uses TRBV29-1 and TRBJ1-1; D not certain. The ends were cut back, 0 bases at V and 7 bases at J, with 12 bases in the middle. The CDR3 has 13 residues. Germline CDR1 and CDR2: SQVTM and ANQGSEA. The CDR3 sequence is CSVEESLWVEAFF. The CDR3, as DNA: TGCAGCGTTGAAGAATCTCTTTGGGTTGAAGCTTTCTTT.

The rearrangement uses TRBV29-1 and TRBJ2-7; 10 bases fit TRBD2. V shed 4 bases and J 0 bases; nucleotides not matched to a gene: 3. The CDR3 runs to 14 residues. The germline V gene encodes CDR1 SQVTM and CDR2 ANQGSEA. In DNA, the CDR3 is TGCAGCGTTGGTACTAGCGGGATCTCCTACGAGCAGTACTTC. Residues: CSVGTSGISYEQYF.

The CDR3 region is CASSPRGPGSTDTQYF. CDR3 sequence (DNA): TGTGCCAGCAGCCCCCGGGGTCCGGGGAGCACAGATACGCAGTATTTT. V is TRBV7-8 and J is TRBJ2-3, with D possibly being TRBD2 (5 bases). The V and J ends lost 5 bases and 0 bases respectively, with 15 bases between them. The CDR3 totals 16 residues. The germline V gene encodes CDR1 SGHVS and CDR2 FQNEAQ.

This clonotype has only a few counts. This chain connects TRBV28 to TRBJ2-7; 7 bases are a match to TRBD1. Losses at the gene ends were 6 bases for V and 1 base for J; bases not matched to a gene: 12. The CDR3 extends over 16 amino acids. CDR1 and CDR2 from the germline V gene are MDHEN and SYDVKM. The DNA of the CDR3 is TGTGCCAGCAGGTTAGGGGGACAGCGGAGTTCCTACGAGCAGTACTTC. As protein: CASRLGGQRSSYEQYF.